This note documents a single T cell receptor beta chain sequence. This clonotype was seen many times. The clone's antigen remains unknown. No base quality values were provided; no much bigger clone lies one nucleotide off. The hyperthyroidism patients were 18 to 65 years old and newly diagnosed, with a disease duration of less than 2 months. Anyone with other autoimmune diseases, uncontrolled infections, pregnancy or lactation was excluded from the study. Clinical symptoms, serum thyroxine, TRAb, thyroid ultrasound and orbital computed tomography formed the basis of the diagnosis. Total RNA was extracted with Trizol reagent and quality-checked on an Agilent 2100 Bioanalyzer. These data come from a study of Graves' ophthalmopathy and Graves' hyperthyroidism (dated by TCRdb to 2016 to 2019). About the study as a whole: Hyperthyroidism was defined as stable when no progression to ophthalmopathy occurred within 18 months of follow-up. T-cell repertoires of thyroid tissue and blood were compared in more than 5 hyperthyroidism patients. After sampling, hyperthyroidism patients received methimazole starting at 30 mg daily, and ophthalmopathy patients received high-dose intravenous methylprednisolone. The study used signatures of the TCR beta repertoire to tell Graves' ophthalmopathy apart from Graves' hyperthyroidism and to predict which patients would progress to ophthalmopathy. In total, 120 to 150 blood samples were TCR-sequenced: 43 ophthalmopathy, about 75 hyperthyroidism and about 17 hyperthyroidism-to-ophthalmopathy patients. To explore V-J signatures that distinguish ophthalmopathy from hyperthyroidism, a discovery set of 95 to 100 patients was enrolled, made up of 40 to 45 with ophthalmopathy and fewer than 60 with stable hyperthyroidism. The independent validation cohort included approximately 19 hyperthyroidism patients plus 17 patients who later progressed from hyperthyroidism to ophthalmopathy. What the research found in general, with its limitations: In validation, the model predicted ophthalmopathy progression with about 71% sensitivity and approximately 75% specificity; roughly 12 predicted patients were CT-confirmed with GO in a median of about 6.2 months. In cross-validation, the 13-signature model distinguished ophthalmopathy from stable hyperthyroidism with approximately 88% sensitivity and roughly 81% specificity, and in the test set the corresponding values were roughly 80% and 75%. Most of the expanded thyroid clonotypes with a frequency above 0.001 were also detected in blood, and it was suggested that the thyroid immune response may be reflected by blood repertoires. No statistical method was used to predetermine the sample size, and group allocation was not hidden from the investigators.

For repertoire sequencing, the TCR beta CDR3 regions were amplified from RNA transcripts. The first round was an RT-PCR using HTBI primers with the Qiagen OneStep RT-PCR kit, and this first round was followed by a second-round multiplex PCR, then size selection and purification. Libraries were sequenced on an Illumina HiSeq2000 using paired-end 100 bp reads. Per the source publication's procedure: SOAPnuke was used for read processing, and reads with adapters, uncalled bases, a mean Phred below 15, or no exact constant-primer or identifier match were discarded. COPE v1.2.5 was used to merge high-quality paired reads. Each unique nucleotide sequence was treated as a clonotype, and MiTCR v1.1 was used to align the clonotypes to the IMGT TRB V, D and J references. Analysis was restricted to V-J combinations with a frequency above 0.0001, which covered 98% to 99.2% of repertoires. For each V-J combination, a TCR clonal expansion and chaos score was defined as F50 clonal expansion divided by the chaos observed in the TCRdist matrix. Welch's t-statistics and random forest were used to narrow the features down to 13 V-J combinations, which were then fed into a naive Bayes classifier. Thyroid-blood repertoire similarity was quantified with the Morisita-Horn index. In TCRdb, the public reads were trimmed at Q25 with fastp and aligned with MiXCR, with productive beta chains retained. CDR3 protein sequences are deduplicated, and each keeps its most common genes and DNA. These V and J calls derive from TCRdb rather than the authors' analysis. The sample has 1 million to 1.3 million distinct CDR3 sequences on record, around a third of them singletons. 8.5% to 14% of the sample lies in the top ten.

Sequencing was done on a sample of peripheral blood or thyroid tissue (not recorded which). The receptor's source is an adult man with Graves' hyperthyroidism.

Read as DNA, the sequence is TGTGCCAGCAGCTATTCGACTAGCGATGGAGGATACGAGCAGTACTTC. Its amino acids are CASSYSTSDGGYEQYF. The chain is made from TRBV7-6 and TRBJ2-7, and 8 bases in between align with TRBD2. From V the trimming removes 4 bases and from J it removes 4 bases, while the gene matches leave 12 bases of the junction unaccounted for. The CDR3 sequence holds 16 residues, the cysteine and phenylalanine included. The entry retains the CDR3 DNA only, 48 bases that are in frame from base 1. From a lookup of the germline V gene, CDR1 and CDR2 are SGHVS and FNYEAQ.